One and the same sample provided the 16 T cell receptor beta chains below, sequenced in a study of T-cell reconstitution after alpha-beta-depleted transplantation in children. The TCRbeta library was prepared with unique molecular identifiers. Via MiXCR, TCRdb re-called the PCR reads, giving one row per CDR3 protein. The table shows around 500,000 distinct CDR3 sequences, with about an eighth occurring only once. The sample was PBMCs from the stem cell graft donor, taken from the stem cell graft. The source is a human donor who donated a stem cell graft to a child with combined immunodeficiency.

This chain joins TRBV3-1 and TRBJ2-7; 8 bases line up with TRBD2. This CDR3 comprises 15 residues. V dropped 1 base and J dropped 3; count of bases not matched to a gene: 5. The germline gives CDR1 LGHDT, CDR2 YNNKEL (reference sequence). The CDR3 protein is CASSQVSGSNYEQYF. The CDR3 bases are TGTGCCAGCAGCCAAGTAAGCGGGAGCAACTACGAGCAGTACTTC.

This clonotype was seen repeatedly, ten times or more. The rearrangement uses TRBV12-3 or TRBV12-4 and TRBJ2-3; TRBD1 agrees at 7 bases. V was clipped by 5 bases and J by 2 bases; unmatched bases: 4. The CDR3 totals 14 residues. The CDR3, as DNA: TGTGCCAGCAGTCGGGACAGCTTCACAGATACGCAGTATTTT. This translates into CASSRDSFTDTQYF.

J is TRBJ1-5 and V is TRBV6-1, with 7 bases aligning to TRBD1. This CDR3 comprises 19 residues. J gave up 0 bases and V 4 bases, and 15 bases lay outside the gene matches. Germline-derived CDR1 and CDR2 are MNHNS and SASEGT. The CDR3 sequence is CASSGEGAIIDYSNQPQHF. In nucleotides, the CDR3 is TGTGCCAGCAGTGGGGAGGGGGCGATTATCGATTATAGCAATCAGCCCCAGCATTTT.

This chain links TRBV7-2 with TRBJ2-7; 11 bases are a match to TRBD2. Germline values: CDR1 SGHTA, CDR2 FQGNSA. CDR3 length: 16 amino acids. J lost 3 bases, V lost 5 bases, and 9 bases had no gene match. This chain's CDR3 is CASSPGTSGQVYEQYF. For the CDR3, the DNA is TGTGCCAGCAGCCCAGGGACTAGCGGCCAAGTCTACGAGCAGTACTTC.

This clonotype appeared a few times. The J gene is TRBJ2-7, the V gene TRBV12-3 or TRBV12-4, with 7 bases identical to TRBD2. This CDR3 spans 12 amino acids. V was pared by 5 bases and J by 9 bases, with 7 bases of the junction left unmatched. The CDR3 reads CASSPGTTWQYF. In DNA, the CDR3 is TGTGCCAGCAGTCCGGGGACTACCTGGCAGTACTTC.

This clonotype showed up just a few times. The chain has TRBV30 and TRBJ2-1; D unclear. This CDR3 has 10 amino acids. V dropped 2 bases and J dropped 10 bases, with 6 bases sitting between them. The germline V gene has CDR1 GTSNPN and CDR2 SVGIG (reference sequence). The CDR3: CAWSNYEQFF. Here the CDR3 DNA reads TGTGCCTGGAGTAATTACGAGCAGTTCTTC.

The CDR3 region is CSARDYVNQPQHF. The CDR3 bases are TGCAGTGCTAGAGATTACGTCAATCAGCCCCAGCATTTT. The chain links TRBV20-1 to TRBJ1-5; D is unresolved. V was trimmed by 0 bases and J by 3 bases, leaving 6 bases between them. This CDR3 contains 13 residues. Germline CDR1 reads DFQATT; CDR2 reads SNEGSKA (reference sequence).

Ten or more counts support this clonotype. The chain recombines TRBV6-5 with TRBJ2-6; D is ambiguous. The CDR3 is 14 residues long. CDR1 and CDR2 (germline): MNHEY, SVGAGI. V lost 8 bases to trimming and J lost 0 bases, with 8 bases between them. CDR3 in amino acids: CASVPDSGANVLTF. The CDR3 bases are TGTGCCAGCGTACCGGACTCTGGGGCCAACGTCCTGACTTTC.

The rearrangement uses TRBV7-6 and TRBJ2-2; D gene uncertain. Germline CDR1 and CDR2: SGHVS and FNYEAQ. The CDR3 totals 14 residues. Trimming shortened V by 4 bases and J by 1 base, and 7 bases separated the two germline ends. CDR3 amino acids: CASSWSLNTGELFF. DNA of the CDR3: TGTGCCAGCAGCTGGAGCCTGAACACCGGGGAGCTGTTTTTT.

This rearrangement joins TRBV20-1 to TRBJ2-1; 7 nucleotides agree with TRBD2. This CDR3 spans 14 amino acids. Germline values: CDR1 DFQATT, CDR2 SNEGSKA (reference sequence). V shed 4 bases, J shed 4 bases, and the junction held 7 bases outside the gene matches. CDR3 DNA sequence: TGCAGTGCTACCCGGGCTAGCGGTTACAATGAGCAGTTCTTC. It translates to CSATRASGYNEQFF.

This clonotype was recorded a few times. This chain uses TRBV6-1 with TRBJ1-1; D might be TRBD1 (6 bases). The V gene lost 6 bases and the J gene lost 0 bases, with 11 bases spanning the gap. The CDR3 totals 14 residues. The germline V gene has CDR1 MNHNS and CDR2 SASEGT. The CDR3 nucleotides are TGTGCCAGCAGCGAGGACAGAATGAACACTGAAGCTTTCTTT. Translation gives CASSEDRMNTEAFF.

The rearrangement links TRBV5-4 to TRBJ2-1; unclear D gene. The germline CDR1 and CDR2 sequences are SGHNT and YYREEE (reference sequence). The CDR3 has 12 amino acids. Trimming left V 4 bases short and J 10 bases short, with 12 bases between. In DNA, the CDR3 is TGTGCCAGCAGCGAGGTAGTAGGAGAGCAGTTCTTC. This gives the protein CASSEVVGEQFF.

This clonotype was seen a handful of times. The genes are TRBV12-3 or TRBV12-4 and TRBJ2-2; 8 bases match TRBD1. The CDR3 extends over 14 amino acids. J was trimmed by 1 base and V by 8 bases; bases with no gene match: 3. CDR3 bases: TGTGCCAGCGAGGGGACAGGGAACACCGGGGAGCTGTTTTTT. It codes for CASEGTGNTGELFF.

V and J are TRBV12-3 or TRBV12-4 and TRBJ2-7, with D perhaps being TRBD1 or TRBD2 (5 bases each). V gave up 0 bases and J gave up 0 bases, with 18 bases separating them. This CDR3 has 18 amino acids. This CDR3 reads CASSLARRGVGPSYEQYF. Here the CDR3 DNA reads TGTGCCAGCAGTTTAGCAAGACGAGGGGTCGGGCCCTCCTACGAGCAGTACTTC.

This clonotype was counted between two and nine times. The CDR3 reads CSSAASRSPLSNQPQHF. Written as DNA, the CDR3 is TGCAGCTCAGCGGCGAGTCGGAGCCCCCTTAGCAATCAGCCCCAGCATTTT. The V and J genes are TRBV20-1 and TRBJ1-5, with no clear D. Germline-derived CDR1 and CDR2 are DFQATT and SNEGSKA (reference sequence). This CDR3 has 17 residues.

In this sample, this clonotype turned up a few times. This chain links TRBV11-2 with TRBJ2-7; no definite D call. The V and J ends lost 0 bases and 2 bases respectively, with 5 bases between them. This CDR3 comprises 13 residues. The germline V gene has CDR1 SGHAT and CDR2 FQNNGV. Written as DNA, the CDR3 is TGTGCCAGCAGCTTAGATCTCCCCTACGAGCAGTACTTC. Translated, it gives CASSLDLPYEQYF. The full variable domain, rest sourced from reference TRBV11-2 and TRBJ2-7, is EAGVAQSPRYKIIEKRQSVAFWCNPISGHATLYWYQQILGQGPKLLIQFQNNGVVDDSQLPKDRFSAERLKGVDSTLKIQPAKLEDSAVYLCASSLDLPYEQYFGPGTRLTVT.